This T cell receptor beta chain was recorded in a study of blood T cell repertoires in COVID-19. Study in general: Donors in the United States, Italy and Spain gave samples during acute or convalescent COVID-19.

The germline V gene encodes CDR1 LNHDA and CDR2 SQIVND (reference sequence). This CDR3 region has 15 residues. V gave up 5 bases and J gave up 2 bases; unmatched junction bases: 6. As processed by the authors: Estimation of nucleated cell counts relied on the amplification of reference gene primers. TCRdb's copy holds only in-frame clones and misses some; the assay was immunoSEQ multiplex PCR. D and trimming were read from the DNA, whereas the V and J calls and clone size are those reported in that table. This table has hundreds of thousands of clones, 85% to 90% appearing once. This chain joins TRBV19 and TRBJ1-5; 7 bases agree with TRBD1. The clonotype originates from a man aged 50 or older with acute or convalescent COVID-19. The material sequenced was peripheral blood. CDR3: CASSSNRGRNQPQHF. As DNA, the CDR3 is TGTGCCAGTAGTTCAAACAGGGGCCGCAATCAGCCCCAGCATTTT.